The 30 T cell receptor beta chains below were found in one sample sequenced in a study of OX40 agonist ivuxolimab in advanced cancers. The library was made by the immunoSEQ multiplex PCR assay. The table comes from immuneACCESS by way of TCRdb, which keeps in-frame sequences with V and J called. Part of the clones is missing from these tables; in studies checked, under half for an unresolved V gene and the rest for unknown reasons. This sample holds approximately 82,000 clones; 65% to 90% were observed only once. Clones ranked in the top ten supply around 2% of the sample. The sample in question was CD4+ or CD8+ T cells sorted from blood, obtained in a trial of the OX40 agonist ivuxolimab. These receptors originate from an adult with an advanced solid tumor such as melanoma, head and neck, liver or kidney cancer.

The chain combines TRBV11-2 with TRBJ1-1; no definite D call. With 5 bases removed from V and 1 base from J, the gap between germline ends came to 8 bases. The CDR3 runs 13 residues. Per the germline V gene, CDR1 is SGHAT and CDR2 is FQNNGV. Here the CDR3 reads CASSRGRNTEAFF. The DNA of the CDR3 is TGTGCCAGCAGCCGAGGACGGAACACTGAAGCTTTCTTT.

The gene calls are TRBV18 and TRBJ2-5, with 13 nucleotides matching TRBD2. J lost 5 bases, V lost 6 bases, and 3 bases had no gene match. Germline CDR1 KGHSH, CDR2 LQKENI. CDR3 length equals 14 residues. CDR3 nucleotides: TGTGCCAGCTCCGGGACTAGCGGGACGGAGACCCAGTACTTC. The encoded protein is CASSGTSGTETQYF.

V usage is TRBV18 and J usage is TRBJ2-3, with D possibly being TRBD1 (5 bases). Germline CDR1 KGHSH, CDR2 LQKENI. CDR3 length: 14 amino acids. Trimming removed 2 bases at V and 1 base at J, with 7 bases between. DNA for the CDR3: TGTGCCAGCTCACCAAGGGGCGGCACAGATACGCAGTATTTT. Residues: CASSPRGGTDTQYF.

Details on this clone: Additional DNA sequences in this sample encode the identical CDR3. This chain joins TRBV30 and TRBJ1-5; D not resolved. The length of the CDR3 is 13 residues. Germline assignment: CDR1 GTSNPN and CDR2 SVGIG (reference sequence). Trimming removed 0 bases at V and 4 bases at J, with 7 bases between. The DNA of the CDR3 is TGTGCCTGGAGTGTGACTCGGAATCAGCCCCAGCATTTT. This gives the protein CAWSVTRNQPQHF.

This chain joins TRBV7-9 and TRBJ2-1; maybe TRBD2 (6 bases). Germline V gene data show CDR1 as SEHNR and CDR2 as FQNEAQ (reference sequence). This CDR3 has 15 residues. The ends were cut back, 4 bases at V and 6 bases at J, with 16 bases in the middle. For the CDR3, the DNA is TGTGCCAGCAGCTCCGATGGGGGTAGCGGCAATGAGCAGTTCTTC. Translated: CASSSDGGSGNEQFF.

The chain employs TRBV6-1 and TRBJ2-2; possible D gene TRBD2, 5 bases. The V gene's germline CDR1 is MNHNS and CDR2 SASEGT. This CDR3 is 18 amino acids long. V was cut by 4 bases and J by 4 bases, with 22 bases left in between. The CDR3 loop is CASSVGYLLGRFTGELFF. CDR3 nucleotides: TGTGCCAGCAGTGTAGGGTATCTACTAGGGCGGTTCACCGGGGAGCTGTTTTTT.

The chain couples TRBV29-1 to TRBJ2-1, with D uncertain. V lost 2 bases, J lost 4 bases, and 6 bases lay in between. The CDR3 runs to 12 residues. Germline V gene data show CDR1 as SQVTM and CDR2 as ANQGSEA. CDR3 DNA sequence: TGCAGCGTTGAATTGGGGTACAATGAGCAGTTCTTC. It yields the protein CSVELGYNEQFF.

This chain links TRBV11-2 with TRBJ2-5; D call uncertain. V gave up 4 bases and J gave up 4 bases, with 13 bases separating them. The CDR3 consists of 14 residues. Germline-derived CDR1 and CDR2 are SGHAT and FQNNGV. The CDR3 loop reads CASSSGHVGETQYF. CDR3 nucleotide sequence: TGTGCCAGCAGCTCGGGCCACGTTGGAGAGACCCAGTACTTC.

V and J are TRBV11-2 and TRBJ2-7; 7 nucleotides line up with TRBD1. Germline V gene lookup returns CDR1 SGHAT and CDR2 FQNNGV. The CDR3 sequence is 14 residues long. V shed 4 bases and J 4 bases; nucleotides not matched to a gene: 7. CDR3 sequence reads: CASSSTTGWYEQYF. CDR3 in DNA: TGTGCCAGCAGCTCCACGACAGGGTGGTACGAGCAGTACTTC.

The chain couples TRBV5-1 to TRBJ2-5, with 8 positions matching TRBD2. The CDR3 extends over 15 amino acids. In germline, CDR1 is SGHRS, CDR2 YFSETQ. V shed 4 bases and J 4 bases; nucleotides not matched to a gene: 9. CDR3 residues: CASSPPGGMGETQYF. The CDR3 DNA reads as TGCGCCAGCAGCCCCCCGGGGGGGATGGGAGAGACCCAGTACTTC. The variable domain in full, with the rest retrieved from reference TRBV5-1 and TRBJ2-5, is KAGVTQTPRYLIKTRGQQVTLSCSPISGHRSVSWYQQTPGQGLQFLFEYFSETQRNKGNFPGRFSGRQFSNSRSEMNVSTLELGDSALYLCASSPPGGMGETQYFGPGTRLLVL.

The V and J genes are TRBV6-4 and TRBJ1-1; D gene ambiguous. There are 14 residues in the CDR3. The germline V gene encodes CDR1 MRHNA and CDR2 SNTAGT. V shed 8 bases and J shed 2 bases, with 15 bases lying between them. The DNA of the CDR3 is TGTGCCAGCTTGGTTAGGGCGATCAACACTGAAGCTTTCTTT. It specifies CASLVRAINTEAFF.

The chain carries TRBV13 and TRBJ1-3; D is uncertain. V dropped 3 bases and J dropped 2 bases, with 8 bases sitting between them. CDR1 and CDR2 from the germline V gene are PRHDT and FYEKMQ (reference sequence). The CDR3 is made up of 14 amino acids. The CDR3: CASSFSGAGNTIYF. CDR3 bases: TGTGCCAGCAGCTTTTCAGGAGCTGGAAACACCATATATTTT.

The V gene is TRBV28, the J gene TRBJ1-5; D remains unclear. CDR1 and CDR2 (germline): MDHEN, SYDVKM. The CDR3 sequence is 13 residues long. V was trimmed by 2 bases and J by 2 bases, leaving 4 bases between them. This CDR3 is CASSLVGNQPQHF. CDR3 in DNA: TGTGCCAGCAGTTTAGTGGGCAATCAGCCCCAGCATTTT.

V gene TRBV30 combines with J gene TRBJ2-5; tentatively, D is TRBD2 (5 bases). Germline V CDR1 and CDR2: GTSNPN, SVGIG (reference sequence). CDR3 length: 15 amino acids. Trimming took 0 bases from V and 1 from J, leaving 12 bases between them. The CDR3 sequence is CAWSVALASQETQYF. The CDR3 DNA reads as TGTGCCTGGAGTGTAGCCCTAGCCTCCCAAGAGACCCAGTACTTC. Filled out from reference TRBV30 and TRBJ2-5, the complete variable domain reads SQTIHQWPATLVQPVGSPLSLECTVEGTSNPNLYWYRQAAGRGLQLLFYSVGIGQISSEVPQNLSASRPQDRQFILSSKKLLLSDSGFYLCAWSVALASQETQYFGPGTRLLVL.

V and J are TRBV5-5 and TRBJ1-1; D is unclear. V lost 0 bases and J lost 0, with 6 bases in between. This CDR3 has 14 amino acids. Germline V gene lookup returns CDR1 SGHKS and CDR2 YYEKEE (reference sequence). The CDR3 loop reads CASSLDSMNTEAFF. CDR3 nucleotide sequence: TGTGCCAGCAGCTTGGACAGTATGAACACTGAAGCTTTCTTT.

V usage is TRBV6-5 and J usage is TRBJ2-7, with 8 nucleotides matching TRBD1. CDR3 length equals 14 residues. Germline V lookup: CDR1 MNHEY, CDR2 SVGAGI. V trimming: 6 bases; J trimming: 4 bases; junction bases outside the gene matches: 8. CDR3: CASSSTDREYEQYF. CDR3 DNA: TGTGCCAGCAGCTCAACGGACAGGGAATACGAGCAGTACTTC.

The chain uses TRBV7-6 and TRBJ2-3; D is perhaps TRBD2 (5 bases). Per germline, CDR1 SGHVS and CDR2 FNYEAQ. This CDR3 has 14 amino acids. V dropped 1 base and J dropped 2 bases, with 7 bases sitting between them. CDR3: CASSLGGITDTQYF. DNA of the CDR3: TGTGCCAGCAGCTTAGGAGGGATCACAGATACGCAGTATTTT.

The V and J genes are TRBV27 and TRBJ2-3; TRBD1 matches at 8 bases. The CDR3 has 16 amino acids. Per the germline V gene, CDR1 is MNHEY and CDR2 is SMNVEV (reference sequence). V was pared by 6 bases and J by 1 base, with 9 bases of the junction left unmatched. The CDR3 spells CASSSLDRAGTDTQYF. For the CDR3, the DNA is TGTGCCAGCAGCTCACTGGACAGGGCGGGCACAGATACGCAGTATTTT.

The chain has TRBV19 and TRBJ1-2, with TRBD1 as a possible D gene (5 bases). Trimming took 5 bases from V and 3 from J, leaving 19 bases between them. Germline V lookup: CDR1 LNHDA, CDR2 SQIVND (reference sequence). The CDR3 totals 16 residues. The CDR3 DNA reads TGTGCCAGTAGTGTAGTGAACCAGGGAATCGACTATGGCTACACCTTC. Translated, it gives CASSVVNQGIDYGYTF. The complete variable domain, with remaining parts taken from reference TRBV19 and TRBJ1-2, reads DGGITQSPKYLFRKEGQNVTLSCEQNLNHDAMYWYRQDPGQGLRLIYYSQIVNDFQKGDIAEGYSVSREKKESFPLTVTSAQKNPTAFYLCASSVVNQGIDYGYTFGSGTRLTVV.

This sequence joins TRBV18 and TRBJ2-2; 12 bases fit TRBD2. The CDR3 runs to 16 residues. Germline CDR1 and CDR2: KGHSH and LQKENI. After removal of 8 bases from V and 1 base from J, the junction contained 5 bases not matched to a gene. The CDR3 here is CASRLAGGLNTGELFF. The DNA for the CDR3 is TGTGCCAGCCGGCTAGCGGGAGGGCTGAACACCGGGGAGCTGTTTTTT.

In this sample, this clone turned up a few times. V and J are TRBV28 and TRBJ2-7; TRBD1 aligns across 7 bases. The V segment lost 8 bases and the J segment 3 bases; nucleotides outside the gene matches: 13. The CDR3 covers 15 residues. Germline V gene sequence: CDR1 MDHEN, CDR2 SYDVKM. CDR3 sequence: CASAPSGRGNYEQYF. The CDR3 nucleotides read TGTGCCAGCGCTCCGAGCGGCAGGGGGAACTACGAGCAGTACTTC.

This sequence joins TRBV5-6 and TRBJ2-2, with TRBD2 as a possible D gene (7 bases). Trimming left V 2 bases short and J 7 bases short, with 18 bases between. The CDR3 consists of 16 residues. From germline, CDR1 is SGHDT and CDR2 YYEEEE. The CDR3 nucleotides read TGTGCCAGCAGCTTCGGGGGGCGTAGTGCGGGCGGGGAGCTGTTTTTT. It is translated as CASSFGGRSAGGELFF.

This rearrangement joins TRBV5-1 to TRBJ2-3, with TRBD2 matching 13 bases. Losses at the gene ends were 4 bases for V and 4 bases for J; bases not matched to a gene: 6. The CDR3 loop spans 16 amino acids. Germline assignment: CDR1 SGHRS and CDR2 YFSETQ. CDR3 bases: TGCGCCAGCAGCGGCCGACTAGCGGGAGGATCAGATACGCAGTATTTT. Translated, it gives CASSGRLAGGSDTQYF.

The V and J genes are TRBV28 and TRBJ1-5, with D perhaps matching TRBD1 (6 bases). CDR1 and CDR2 from the germline V gene are MDHEN and SYDVKM. The CDR3 extends over 14 amino acids. Deletions cut 10 bases from V and 6 bases from J, with 19 bases between. DNA for the CDR3: TGTGCCACCTCTTCTGGGTCAGGGGTTCAGCCCCAGCATTTT. Protein product: CATSSGSGVQPQHF.

As DNA, the CDR3 is TGTGCCAGCAGTGAAGACAGGGCGAATCAGCCCCAGCATTTT. Amino acids: CASSEDRANQPQHF. The gene calls are TRBV6-1 and TRBJ1-5; tentative D call: TRBD1 (6 bases). Between the trimmed V and J ends, which lost 1 base and 4 bases, there was a span of 8 bases. Germline CDR1 MNHNS, CDR2 SASEGT. The CDR3 covers 14 residues.

There are a few counts of this clone. This chain joins TRBV25-1 and TRBJ1-2; D gene unclear. The CDR3 is 13 amino acids. CDR1 and CDR2 from the germline V gene are MGHDK and SYGVNS. Trimming shortened V by 4 bases and J by 11 bases, and 17 bases separated the two germline ends. CDR3 DNA: TGTGCCAGCAGTGGCGGTGTCGGTTGGGGATACACCTTC. Translated, it gives CASSGGVGWGYTF.

V is TRBV28 and J is TRBJ2-5; TRBD2 matches 7 bases. The trim removed 4 bases at V and 1 base at J, leaving 6 bases unmatched. The CDR3 is 15 residues long. Germline V CDR1 and CDR2: MDHEN, SYDVKM. The CDR3 region has the DNA TGTGCCAGCAGTTCCAGCGGGGTGGTCCAAGAGACCCAGTACTTC. It encodes CASSSSGVVQETQYF.

This chain uses TRBV29-1 with TRBJ2-7, with a possible D match to TRBD1 (5 bases). V lost 6 bases and J lost 3, with 12 bases in between. This CDR3 spans 12 amino acids. Germline-derived CDR1 and CDR2 are SQVTM and ANQGSEA. DNA of the CDR3: TGCAGCGTAGCGACTGACAGCTACGAGCAGTACTTC. It translates to CSVATDSYEQYF.

This chain connects TRBV5-1 to TRBJ2-7; no firm D call. Germline CDR1 and CDR2: SGHRS and YFSETQ. Trimming took off 2 bases at V and 0 bases at J, with 12 bases between the two ends. The CDR3 contains 15 residues. The CDR3 spells CASSLTSTVSYEQYF. CDR3 bases: TGCGCCAGCAGCTTAACCAGTACGGTCTCCTACGAGCAGTACTTC.

The chain uses TRBV7-9 and TRBJ1-1; TRBD1 is a possible D gene (5 bases). This CDR3 comprises 14 residues. V lost 5 bases and J 4 bases, leaving 14 bases between the germline ends. Per the germline V gene, CDR1 is SEHNR and CDR2 is FQNEAQ (reference sequence). The CDR3 nucleotides read TGTGCCAGCAGCCCACAGGTACGGGGCACTGAAGCTTTCTTT. This sequence encodes CASSPQVRGTEAFF.